This entry is about one T cell receptor beta chain. Its antigen remains unidentified. Base-call qualities are not available, and no considerably larger clone is one nucleotide away. TCRbeta CDR3 regions were amplified from genomic DNA by means of the immunoSEQ Assay, a bias-controlled multiplex PCR. As for the authors' bioinformatics: The number of nucleated cells in each sample was estimated from the amplification of reference gene primers within the assay. To quantify the absolute abundance of each unique TCRbeta CDR3 rearrangement, sequence reads were collapsed and filtered. For each sample, productive Simpson clonality was calculated as the square root of Simpson's diversity index across productive rearrangements. Here the immuneACCESS table is served through TCRdb, limited to in-frame sequences with V and J called. Missing clones are a known gap in these copies; in checked studies unresolved V genes cover under half, and the rest lacks a known reason. The V and J calls and clone size come from that table; D and trimming were worked out from the DNA. This sample is represented by over 600,000 clones; 70% to 90% of them were singletons. Together, the top ten hold roughly 0.25% of the sample.

The source of the sample is a study of blood T cell repertoires in COVID-19 (dated by TCRdb to the early 2020s). Some background on the complete study: The collaborator samples originated in the United States, Italy and Spain and spanned the acute and convalescent phases of COVID-19. Nearly every sample came with metadata listing a de-identified subject ID, COVID-19 status, age in years and sex. Samples were obtained from the ongoing ImmuneRACE study (first 160 participants) and from 950 to 1,500 subjects provided by 6 global collaborators. The material from the prospective study consisted of cDNA or gDNA derived from T cells, B-cell-depleted T cells, or PBMCs. Where HLA class I and class II types were available, the types were taken from metadata supplied by the sample provider, not from assay-based typing. The repertoires were released in a freely available public database meant as a resource for research on the immune response to SARS-CoV-2. Subjects who had been exposed to COVID-19, were actively infected with it, or had recovered from it provided the deeply sampled blood TCRbeta repertoires that made up the dataset.

The research as a whole found: How much clinical and demographic metadata was included differed by source and by participant, and the metadata was provided uncurated.

From the cysteine through the phenylalanine, the CDR3 covers 15 amino acids. The DNA shown is the 45-base CDR3, in frame from base 1. From V the trimming removes 8 bases and from J it removes 1 base, while the gene matches leave 8 bases of the junction unaccounted for. The germline V gene (reference sequence) specifies MNHEY as CDR1 and SMNVEV as CDR2. Collaborating institutions collected whole blood in K2EDTA tubes following their own protocols. Collaborator samples were shipped for TCRbeta analysis as frozen whole blood, isolated PBMCs, or DNA extracted from either sample type. Rearrangement joined TRBV27 to TRBJ2-7; the central 10 bases match TRBD2. The origin of this receptor is a young woman with acute or convalescent COVID-19. Sequencing was done on a sample of peripheral blood. The DNA sequence is given as TGTGCCAGCGGCCTGACTAGCGGGTATTCCTACGAGCAGTACTTC. Its translation is CASGLTSGYSYEQYF.